This entry is about one T cell receptor beta chain. Its antigen is undetermined. The data belong to a study of cytomegalovirus exposure and HLA in healthy donors. A multiplex PCR was run with 60 Vbeta primers and 13 Jbeta primers. Profiled with immunoSEQ multiplex PCR; TCRdb holds only in-frame clones, not every one. The repertoire has about 160,000 clones, 82% of them found once; the top ten carry 1.5%. CDR3 size: 14 residues. CDR1 MGHRA and CDR2 YSYEKL come from the germline V gene. Trimming removed 8 bases from V and 4 bases from J, with 17 bases in between. Findings and limits, study-wide: HLA alleles showed associations with some 15,000 TCR beta sequences in a later analysis, at a 0.05 false discovery rate.

Sequenced sample: PBMCs. The TCR was taken from a girl aged 5-17 years in good health and CMV-seropositive. The chain links TRBV4-1 to TRBJ1-2; a possible D gene is TRBD1 (6 bases). Here the CDR3 DNA reads TGCGCCAGCCGGAGTCGAGGGGGTTCCTATGGCTACACCTTC. This sequence encodes CASRSRGGSYGYTF.